The sequence of this T cell receptor (beta chain) was determined in a study of molecular identifiers for immune sequencing clone quantification. Findings of the study overall: Spiked Jurkat TCR RNA equal to one cell could reportedly be picked out among some 1 million naive cells. For effector cells, clones above 20 RNA copies held over 98% of molecules; for naive cells, under 1%.

The use of previously described methods and listed TCR primers produced the bulk TCR libraries. TCRdb re-called the PCR reads with MiXCR, one entry per CDR3 protein. Among some 650,000 distinct CDR3 sequences, 15% to 20% were seen once, and the ten largest hold under 0.95%. Remarks on this clonotype: Its antigen is not known.

Naive CD8 T cells underwent sorting with the CD8+CD4-CCR7+CD45RA+ definition. The CDR3 sequence is 11 residues long. Germline V CDR1 and CDR2: LNHDA, SQIVND (reference sequence). V was cut by 3 bases and J by 7 bases, with 6 bases left in between. The sample comprised naive CD8+ T cells from blood, with Jurkat cell RNA spiked in. Subset here: FACS-sorted CD8+CD4-CCR7+CD45RA+ naive T cells. This sequence joins TRBV19 and TRBJ1-1; D unclear. The receptor was derived from a human donor in good health. Some libraries in this study had Jurkat cell RNA spiked in. The CDR3 here is CASSMGIEAFF. CDR3 coding DNA: TGTGCCAGTAGTATGGGGATTGAAGCTTTCTTT.